The sequence of this TCR beta chain was determined in a study of molecular identifiers for immune sequencing clone quantification. Study observations and caveats: Clones that exceeded 20 RNA copies held over 98% of effector molecules, yet under 1% in naive cells.

CDR3 size: 20 residues. Trimming removed 0 bases from V and 5 bases from J; junction bases left unmatched: 13. The germline V gene encodes CDR1 LGHDT and CDR2 YNNKEL (reference sequence). This clonotype showed up many times. Antigen: not known. Preparation of the bulk TCR libraries relied on previously described methods and listed TCR primers. TCRdb fed the PCR reads into MiXCR, producing one record per CDR3 protein. This sample has about 640,000 distinct CDR3 sequences, with 15% to 20% found just once. The sequenced sample was naive CD8+ T cells from blood, with Jurkat cell RNA spiked in. Specified subset: FACS-sorted CD8+CD4-CCR7+CD45RA+ naive T cells. The chain employs TRBV3-1 and TRBJ2-2; TRBD2 matches at 12 bases. The receptor was derived from a human donor in good health. Some libraries in this study had Jurkat cell RNA spiked in. As DNA, the CDR3 is TGTGCCAGCAGCCAAGATCCTCTAGCGGGAGGGCCACTGGAGACCGGGGAGCTGTTTTTT. It translates to CASSQDPLAGGPLETGELFF.